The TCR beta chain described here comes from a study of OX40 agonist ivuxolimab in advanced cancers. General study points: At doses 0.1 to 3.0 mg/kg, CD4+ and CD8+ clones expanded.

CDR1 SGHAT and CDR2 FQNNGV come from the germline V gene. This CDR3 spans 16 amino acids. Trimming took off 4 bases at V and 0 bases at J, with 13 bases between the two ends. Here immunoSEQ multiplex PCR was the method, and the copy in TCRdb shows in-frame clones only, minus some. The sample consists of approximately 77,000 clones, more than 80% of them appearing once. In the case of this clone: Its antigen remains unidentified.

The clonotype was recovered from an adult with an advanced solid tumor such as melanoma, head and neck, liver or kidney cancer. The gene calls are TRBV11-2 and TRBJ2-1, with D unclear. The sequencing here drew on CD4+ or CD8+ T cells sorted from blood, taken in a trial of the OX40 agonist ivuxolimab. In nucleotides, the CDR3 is TGTGCCAGCAGCTCGTTCTCGGCCAGCTCCTACAATGAGCAGTTCTTC. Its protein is CASSSFSASSYNEQFF.